The next 32 T cell receptor beta chains were all read from a single sample in a study of identifying expanded T cells in peripheral blood (dated by TCRdb to between 2017 and 2020). Library prep was done by the immunoSEQ multiplex PCR assay. Sourced from immuneACCESS, this table was stored by TCRdb with only in-frame sequences that have V and J called. A share of the clones is absent; for the studies checked, an unresolved V gene accounts for under half, and the remainder has no known explanation. This sample has tens of thousands of clones in its table, and approximately 88% of those were observed once. The ten largest clonotypes hold around 3.6% of the sample. The specimen was blood. The receptors were gathered from a person aged 18 to 70 in good health.

This chain connects TRBV5-1 to TRBJ1-2; maybe TRBD1 (6 bases). Germline V gene sequence: CDR1 SGHRS, CDR2 YFSETQ. The CDR3 covers 14 residues. V lost 4 bases and J 4 bases, leaving 14 bases between the germline ends. This chain's CDR3 is CASSAEVGAYGYTF. The CDR3 nucleotides read TGCGCCAGCAGCGCGGAGGTGGGGGCCTATGGCTACACCTTC.

The chain couples TRBV5-1 to TRBJ2-7; D may match TRBD1 or TRBD2 (6 bases each). Germline V gene lookup returns CDR1 SGHRS and CDR2 YFSETQ. The CDR3 totals 15 residues. The ends were cut back, 0 bases at V and 5 bases at J, with 15 bases in the middle. CDR3 amino acids: CASSLAGQGRNEQYF. DNA for the CDR3: TGCGCCAGCAGCTTGGCCGGGCAGGGGAGGAACGAGCAGTACTTC.

The chain recombines TRBV9 with TRBJ1-4, with D perhaps matching TRBD1 (5 bases). This CDR3 has 15 residues. The ends were cut back, 0 bases at V and 8 bases at J, with 14 bases in the middle. Germline CDR1 reads SGDLS; CDR2 reads YYNGEE. In nucleotides, the CDR3 is TGTGCCAGCAGCGTAGGAGGGGAGGATTGGGAAAAACTGTTTTTT. Its protein product is CASSVGGEDWEKLFF.

The V and J genes are TRBV21-1 and TRBJ2-1; the D segment call TRBD1 is taken from the table without a DNA check. TRBV21-1 is tagged as a pseudogene. The CDR3 has 21 residues. The CDR3 here is CASRPDDDRGLGTSSYNEQFF. CDR3 sequence (DNA): TGTGCCAGCAGACCGGACGATGACAGGGGGCTGGGGACGTCCTCCTACAATGAGCAGTTCTTC.

The gene calls are TRBV28 and TRBJ1-2, with 8 bases identical to TRBD1. Germline loops: CDR1 MDHEN, CDR2 SYDVKM. Trimming took 6 bases from V and 4 from J; bases not matched to a gene: 16. The CDR3 contains 17 residues. DNA of the CDR3: TGTGCCAGCAGAACGGGACAGGTACCTCTCCCCGGCTATGGCTACACCTTC. Its protein is CASRTGQVPLPGYGYTF.

The chain has TRBV27 and TRBJ1-1, with a tentative D call TRBD1 (5 bases). From germline, CDR1 is MNHEY and CDR2 SMNVEV (reference sequence). V gave up 6 bases and J gave up 1 base, with 12 bases separating them. The CDR3 totals 14 residues. The CDR3 nucleotides read TGTGCCAGCAGAAGCGGAGGGGCGAACACTGAAGCTTTCTTT. Translated, it gives CASRSGGANTEAFF.

The V gene is TRBV19, the J gene TRBJ1-2; a weak D match, TRBD1 (5 bases). Trimming shortened V by 5 bases and J by 6 bases, and 16 bases separated the two germline ends. The CDR3 is made up of 14 amino acids. CDR1 and CDR2 from the germline V gene are LNHDA and SQIVND (reference sequence). The CDR3 spells CASSERGALDGYTF. In DNA, the CDR3 is TGTGCCAGTAGTGAAAGAGGGGCCTTAGATGGCTACACCTTC.

This clone turned up a few times. The rearrangement joins TRBV6-4 to TRBJ2-1; 8 nucleotides match TRBD2. Per the germline V gene, CDR1 is MRHNA and CDR2 is SNTAGT. V shed 2 bases and J 6 bases; nucleotides not matched to a gene: 0. This CDR3 is built from 13 residues. The CDR3 loop is CASSDGTSNEQFF. CDR3 sequence (DNA): TGTGCCAGCAGTGACGGGACTAGCAATGAGCAGTTCTTC.

This clone has just a few counts. The chain employs TRBV4-1 and TRBJ2-1; possible D gene TRBD2, 5 bases. The V end lost 1 base, the J end lost 3 bases, and 10 bases lay between the germline ends. The germline gives CDR1 MGHRA, CDR2 YSYEKL. The CDR3 totals 15 residues. The CDR3 region has the DNA TGCGCCAGCAGCCAAGGGCGGGCGGACTACAATGAGCAGTTCTTC. It translates to CASSQGRADYNEQFF.

The chain recombines TRBV5-1 with TRBJ1-3, with a possible D match to TRBD1 (5 bases). The CDR3 runs 15 residues. Trimming removed 3 bases from V and 4 bases from J, with 14 bases in between. CDR1 and CDR2 from the germline V gene are SGHRS and YFSETQ. The CDR3 is CASSSGGTAGNTIYF. CDR3 nucleotides: TGCGCCAGCAGCTCTGGCGGGACCGCCGGAAACACCATATATTTT.

The V call is TRBV6-4, the J call TRBJ1-5; no clear D gene. The CDR3 is 17 amino acids. The germline CDR1 and CDR2 sequences are MRHNA and SNTAGT. Trimming removed 0 bases at V and 0 bases at J, with 12 bases between. The CDR3: CASSDSKWQHSNQPQHF. The CDR3 nucleotides read TGTGCCAGCAGTGACTCGAAATGGCAGCATAGCAATCAGCCCCAGCATTTT.

The V gene is TRBV28, the J gene TRBJ1-4; no definite D call. The CDR3 totals 14 residues. V was shortened by 4 bases and J by 0 bases, with 6 bases between the two germline ends. Germline CDR1 MDHEN, CDR2 SYDVKM. The CDR3 here is CASSYTTTNEKLFF. CDR3 DNA sequence: TGTGCCAGCAGTTACACGACAACTAATGAAAAACTGTTTTTT.

The genes are TRBV29-1 and TRBJ2-7; D tentatively fits TRBD1 or TRBD2 (5 bases each). V dropped 7 bases and J dropped 6 bases, with 16 bases sitting between them. CDR1 SQVTM and CDR2 ANQGSEA come from the germline V gene. CDR3 length: 12 residues. CDR3 coding DNA: TGCAGCGCTGGGGACGGGGACGGCGAGCAGTACTTC. Translating gives CSAGDGDGEQYF.

The rearrangement uses TRBV6-4 and TRBJ2-1; D may match TRBD1 or TRBD2 (5 bases each). The germline V and J ends were trimmed by 3 bases and 7 bases, with 10 bases remaining between them. In germline, CDR1 is MRHNA, CDR2 SNTAGT. The CDR3 loop spans 13 amino acids. CDR3 coding DNA: TGTGCCAGCAGTGAGGGGGATATTAATGAGCAGTTCTTC. Residues: CASSEGDINEQFF.

The V and J genes are TRBV5-4 and TRBJ2-5; D not resolved. Per the germline V gene, CDR1 is SGHNT and CDR2 is YYREEE (reference sequence). The ends were cut back, 0 bases at V and 1 base at J, with 4 bases in the middle. There are 13 residues in the CDR3. CDR3 DNA sequence: TGTGCCAGCAGCTTGGAAGGCCAAGAGACCCAGTACTTC. This gives the protein CASSLEGQETQYF.

The V call is TRBV29-1, the J call TRBJ2-2, with D tentatively TRBD1 (5 bases). Looked up from germline, CDR1 is SQVTM and CDR2 is ANQGSEA. Deletions cut 7 bases from V and 4 bases from J, with 10 bases between. There are 12 residues in the CDR3. DNA for the CDR3: TGCAGCGGGGGTAGGGGCACCGGGGAGCTGTTTTTT. As protein: CSGGRGTGELFF.

This clone was seen more than once but under ten times. V gene TRBV30 combines with J gene TRBJ2-5; no reliable D call. Germline CDR1 is GTSNPN and CDR2 is SVGIG (reference sequence). The ends were cut back, 3 bases at V and 4 bases at J, with 9 bases in the middle. The length of the CDR3 is 12 residues. The CDR3 region has the DNA TGTGCCTGGAGGACATCTCGAGAGACCCAGTACTTC. Translation gives CAWRTSRETQYF.

CDR3 DNA sequence: TGTGCCAGCAGCTTACAGGGGCCGTTGCATTCACCCCTCCACTTT. As protein: CASSLQGPLHSPLHF. V is TRBV13 and J is TRBJ1-6; D perhaps matches TRBD1 (6 bases). This CDR3 is 15 amino acids long. Trimming took off 2 bases at V and 8 bases at J, with 13 bases between the two ends. Germline CDR1 PRHDT, CDR2 FYEKMQ (reference sequence).

This chain connects TRBV4-1 to TRBJ2-7, with a possible D match to TRBD2 (7 bases). The ends were cut back, 4 bases at V and 3 bases at J, with 19 bases in the middle. Germline values: CDR1 MGHRA, CDR2 YSYEKL. CDR3 length: 16 residues. DNA for the CDR3: TGCGCCAGCAGCCCGGGGGGCCAGCGGGTGGACTACGAGCAGTACTTC. It codes for CASSPGGQRVDYEQYF.

The V call is TRBV5-4, the J call TRBJ1-1, with a tentative D call TRBD1 (5 bases). The CDR3 totals 15 residues. The V and J ends lost 6 bases and 1 base respectively, with 16 bases between them. Germline CDR1 SGHNT, CDR2 YYREEE (reference sequence). CDR3 sequence (DNA): TGTGCCAGCACCCCTCGGGGCAGGGAGAACACTGAAGCTTTCTTT. It translates to CASTPRGRENTEAFF.

In this sample, this clone turned up a few times. The chain links TRBV7-8 to TRBJ1-1, with TRBD1 matching 10 bases. V shed 5 bases and J 4 bases; nucleotides not matched to a gene: 4. Germline V CDR1 and CDR2: SGHVS, FQNEAQ. The CDR3 length is 14 residues. Here the CDR3 reads CASSTGQGITEAFF. CDR3 DNA: TGTGCCAGCAGCACGGGACAGGGGATCACTGAAGCTTTCTTT.

A few counts support this clone. This sequence joins TRBV18 and TRBJ2-3; TRBD2 agrees at 14 bases. This CDR3 is built from 20 residues. CDR1 is KGHSH and CDR2 is LQKENI in the germline V gene. Losses at the gene ends were 1 base for V and 1 base for J; bases not matched to a gene: 10. In DNA, the CDR3 is TGTGCCAGCTCACCACTCCTTCGACTAGCGGGAGGGGGACGCACAGATACGCAGTATTTT. It yields the protein CASSPLLRLAGGGRTDTQYF. Filled out from reference TRBV18 and TRBJ2-3, the complete variable domain reads NAGVMQNPRHLVRRRGQEARLRCSPMKGHSHVYWYRQLPEEGLKFMVYLQKENIIDESGMPKERFSAEFPKEGPSILRIQQVVRGDSAAYFCASSPLLRLAGGGRTDTQYFGPGTRLTVL.

The chain recombines TRBV28 with TRBJ2-5; 9 bases are shared with TRBD1. CDR1 is MDHEN, CDR2 SYDVKM, per germline. J was trimmed by 4 bases and V by 5 bases; bases with no gene match: 2. The CDR3 loop spans 13 amino acids. This chain's CDR3 is CASSHRGRETQYF. CDR3 bases: TGTGCCAGCAGTCACAGGGGGCGAGAGACCCAGTACTTC.

The rearrangement uses TRBV7-2 and TRBJ2-3; D call uncertain. Trimming took 6 bases from V and 0 from J, leaving 7 bases between them. This CDR3 has 13 amino acids. CDR1 is SGHTA and CDR2 is FQGNSA in the germline V gene. CDR3 sequence: CASRLVSTDTQYF. The CDR3 DNA reads TGTGCCAGCAGGCTAGTTAGCACAGATACGCAGTATTTT.

The sample holds one count of this clone. This chain connects TRBV14 to TRBJ1-1; D gene uncertain. In germline, CDR1 is SGHDN, CDR2 FVKESK. This CDR3 spans 14 amino acids. Trimming took 1 base from V and 1 from J, leaving 7 bases between them. The CDR3, as DNA: TGTGCCAGCAGCCAAGGAAGAGGGAACACTGAAGCTTTCTTT. Translating it yields CASSQGRGNTEAFF. Complete variable domain (other parts from reference TRBV14 and TRBJ1-1): EAGVTQFPSHSVIEKGQTVTLRCDPISGHDNLYWYRRVMGKEIKFLLHFVKESKQDESGMPNNRFLAERTGGTYSTLKVQPAELEDSGVYFCASSQGRGNTEAFFGQGTRLTVV.

This chain connects TRBV30 to TRBJ2-7, with 7 bases fitting TRBD1. V trimming: 2 bases; J trimming: 2 bases; junction bases outside the gene matches: 3. Germline V CDR1 and CDR2: GTSNPN, SVGIG (reference sequence). This CDR3 contains 13 residues. CDR3 amino acids: CAWSRDRAYEQYF. CDR3 nucleotide sequence: TGTGCCTGGAGTCGAGACAGGGCCTACGAGCAGTACTTC.

The chain employs TRBV6-6 and TRBJ1-2; D unresolved. Germline V gene lookup returns CDR1 MNHNY and CDR2 SVGAGI (reference sequence). The germline V and J ends were trimmed by 6 bases and 4 bases, with 12 bases remaining between them. This CDR3 has 13 amino acids. This CDR3 reads CASRYRDAYGYTF. Here the CDR3 DNA reads TGTGCCAGCAGGTACAGAGATGCCTATGGCTACACCTTC.

The chain combines TRBV23-1 with TRBJ1-6, with D unresolved. TRBV23-1 is classed as an ORF, of uncertain function. V gave up 8 bases and J gave up 5 bases, with 16 bases separating them. The CDR3 is 15 amino acids. DNA for the CDR3: TGCGCCAGCCCTAGCTGTCCTGGGGATAATTCACCCCTCCACTTT. It translates to CASPSCPGDNSPLHF.

The table lists this clone with a count of one. The V gene is TRBV14, the J gene TRBJ2-7; TRBD2 agrees at 11 bases. Germline loops: CDR1 SGHDN, CDR2 FVKESK. Losses at the gene ends were 4 bases for V and 5 bases for J; bases not matched to a gene: 7. The CDR3 is 15 amino acids. Written as DNA, the CDR3 is TGTGCCAGCAGCCCACGACTAGCGGGAAACCACGAGCAGTACTTC. The encoded protein is CASSPRLAGNHEQYF.

By share of the sample, this clone is medium-sized. The chain joins TRBV6-1 to TRBJ2-7, with 10 bases aligning to TRBD1. V was clipped by 1 base and J by 0 bases; unmatched bases: 0. CDR3 length: 15 residues. In germline, CDR1 is MNHNS, CDR2 SASEGT. The CDR3 region is CASSEGTGGSYEQYF. The DNA of the CDR3 is TGTGCCAGCAGTGAAGGGACAGGGGGCTCCTACGAGCAGTACTTC.

The chain recombines TRBV4-3 with TRBJ2-3; 10 bases fit TRBD1. CDR3 length equals 15 residues. V shed 1 base and J 2 bases; nucleotides not matched to a gene: 0. Per the germline V gene, CDR1 is LGHNA and CDR2 is YSLEER. The CDR3 nucleotides read TGCGCCAGCAGCCAAGGACAGGGGGCCACAGATACGCAGTATTTT. It codes for CASSQGQGATDTQYF.

This chain joins TRBV13 and TRBJ1-5; D not certain. The CDR3 contains 12 residues. V dropped 3 bases and J dropped 0 bases, with 0 bases sitting between them. Per the germline V gene, CDR1 is PRHDT and CDR2 is FYEKMQ (reference sequence). CDR3 protein: CASSFSNQPQHF. The CDR3 DNA follows: TGTGCCAGCAGCTTTAGCAATCAGCCCCAGCATTTT.